This is a list of T cell receptor beta chains from one sample in a study of blood T cell repertoires in COVID-19. Method: immunoSEQ multiplex PCR; TCRdb's copy keeps in-frame clones and lacks some. The sample has a few hundred thousand clones, 70% to 90% seen once. Sequencing was done on a sample of peripheral blood. The receptors were gathered from a woman in her twenties or thirties with active or convalescent COVID-19. Both conserved end residues are part of each CDR3. The D gene is left open where the match is weak. Rows may omit the clone size; those that give it use once, few, many or a size class.

v_call	clone_size	j_call	d_call	cdr3_aa	cdr3_nt
TRBV6-1	.	TRBJ1-2	.	CASSEGVVSGGYTF	TGTGCCAGCAGTGAAGGGGTCGTATCGGGTGGCTACACCTTC
TRBV7-9	many	TRBJ2-7	TRBD2	CASSTGLAGGLYF	TGTGCCAGCAGCACGGGACTAGCGGGGGGCCTGTACTTC
TRBV6-5	.	TRBJ2-5	.	CASSQTGSMQYF	TGTGCCAGCAGCCAGACAGGCAGCATGCAGTACTTC
TRBV7-2	few	TRBJ1-3	.	CASSLGGGGNTIYF	TGTGCCAGCAGTCTGGGGGGAGGTGGAAACACCATATATTTT
TRBV5-1	.	TRBJ1-5	TRBD1	CASSLGGTGDLEPQHF	TGCGCCAGCAGCCTCGGGGGGACAGGGGATTTGGAGCCCCAGCATTTT
TRBV7-3	.	TRBJ1-4	.	CASSRRGRADEKLFF	TGTGCCAGCAGCCGCCGGGGGAGGGCAGATGAAAAACTGTTTTTT
TRBV28	few	TRBJ1-6	TRBD1	CASNGGQGRYSPLHF	TGTGCCAGCAATGGGGGACAGGGGAGGTATTCACCCCTCCACTTT
TRBV7-2	.	TRBJ2-1	.	CASSFYSGEQFF	TGTGCCAGCAGCTTTTATTCAGGTGAGCAGTTCTTC
TRBV4-3	.	TRBJ2-1	.	CASSLDRISYNEQFF	TGCGCCAGCAGCCTCGACAGGATCTCCTACAATGAGCAGTTCTTC
TRBV28	once	TRBJ1-4	.	CASSLRVNNEKLFF	TGTGCCAGCAGTCTCCGGGTTAATAATGAAAAACTGTTTTTT
TRBV29-1	.	TRBJ2-7	TRBD2	CSARTSGGLSSYEQYF	TGCAGCGCCCGGACTAGCGGGGGGCTTAGCTCCTACGAGCAGTACTTC
TRBV28	.	TRBJ1-5	.	CATTFPGLRNQPQHF	TGTGCCACCACGTTTCCGGGACTACGAAATCAGCCCCAGCATTTT
TRBV6-2/TRBV6-3	few	TRBJ1-6	.	CASSYLPNSGSPLHF	TGTGCCAGCAGTTACCTACCGAACAGTGGCTCACCCCTCCACTTT
TRBV19	.	TRBJ1-3	.	CASIGGAGNTIYF	TGTGCCAGTATCGGGGGGGCTGGAAACACCATATATTTT
TRBV28	.	TRBJ2-3	TRBD2	CASSLPAGGRTQYF	TGTGCCAGCAGTTTGCCAGCGGGGGGCCGTACGCAGTATTTT
TRBV10-3	.	TRBJ1-1	.	CAIRPLNANTEAFF	TGTGCCATCAGGCCACTTAACGCTAACACTGAAGCTTTCTTT
TRBV10-2	.	TRBJ1-6	TRBD1	CASSPQGTNSPLHF	TGCGCCAGCAGCCCACAGGGGACCAATTCACCCCTCCACTTT
TRBV2	.	TRBJ1-1	TRBD1	CASSDRDRGTSEAFF	TGTGCCAGCAGTGACCGGGACAGGGGGACATCTGAAGCTTTCTTT
TRBV7-8	.	TRBJ1-1	.	CASSLASPRGTEAFF	TGTGCCAGCAGCTTAGCGAGTCCCCGGGGCACTGAAGCTTTCTTT
TRBV5-1	.	TRBJ2-1	.	CASSLAEGDGYNEQFF	TGCGCCAGCAGCTTGGCAGAGGGGGACGGGTACAATGAGCAGTTCTTC
TRBV10-1	.	TRBJ1-6	TRBD1	CASSEFSGTDYNSPLHF	TGCGCCAGCAGTGAGTTTTCCGGGACAGACTATAATTCACCCCTCCACTTT
TRBV30	.	TRBJ1-1	.	CAWGRRGTEAFF	TGTGCCTGGGGCAGAAGGGGCACTGAAGCTTTCTTT
TRBV21-1	.	TRBJ2-7	.	CASSKPGGQNEQYF	TGTGCCAGCAGCAAACCCGGGGGGCAGAACGAGCAGTACTTC